The 24 T cell receptor beta chains below all came from one sample that was sequenced in a study of OX40 agonist ivuxolimab in advanced cancers. Here immunoSEQ multiplex PCR was the method, and the copy in TCRdb shows in-frame clones only, minus some. The sample lists roughly 61,000 clones, less than 85% occurring once. Source: CD4+ or CD8+ T cells sorted from blood, taken in a trial of the OX40 agonist ivuxolimab. The receptors stem from an adult with an advanced solid tumor such as melanoma, head and neck, liver or kidney cancer.

J is TRBJ2-7 and V is TRBV5-1; 9 bases map to TRBD2. Trimming took 7 bases from V and 2 from J; bases not matched to a gene: 19. Germline CDR1 SGHRS, CDR2 YFSETQ. The CDR3 contains 18 residues. CDR3 residues: CASRQGFASGDLTYEQYF. In DNA, the CDR3 is TGCGCCAGCCGGCAGGGTTTCGCTAGCGGGGATCTCACCTACGAGCAGTACTTC.

The V gene is TRBV29-1, the J gene TRBJ1-5, with D possibly being TRBD1 (5 bases). The CDR3 is made up of 13 amino acids. V dropped 5 bases and J dropped 3 bases, with 11 bases sitting between them. CDR1 and CDR2 from the germline V gene are SQVTM and ANQGSEA. CDR3 DNA sequence: TGCAGCGTTCGGGGGGGATACAATCAGCCCCAGCATTTT. It encodes CSVRGGYNQPQHF.

This clone came up a few times. V is TRBV11-2 and J is TRBJ2-5, with a possible D match to TRBD2 (6 bases). The germline V gene encodes CDR1 SGHAT and CDR2 FQNNGV. Trimming removed 4 bases at V and 7 bases at J, with 28 bases between. This CDR3 spans 18 amino acids. The CDR3 sequence is CASSSKIRWGDWDGTQYF. In DNA form, the CDR3 reads TGTGCCAGCAGCTCTAAAATCCGTTGGGGGGACTGGGACGGGACCCAGTACTTC.

In its sample, this clone was seen a few times. The chain combines TRBV18 with TRBJ1-2; 7 nucleotides match TRBD1. Germline values: CDR1 KGHSH, CDR2 LQKENI. The J segment lost 7 bases and the V segment lost 2 bases, leaving 4 bases of the junction unmatched. The CDR3 totals 13 residues. The CDR3: CASSPGTAPGYTF. CDR3 nucleotide sequence: TGTGCCAGCTCACCAGGGACAGCACCTGGCTACACCTTC.

The gene calls are TRBV11-2 and TRBJ2-5; D is possibly TRBD2 (6 bases). Germline lookup yields CDR1 SGHAT and CDR2 FQNNGV. The V gene lost 0 bases and the J gene lost 4 bases, with 18 bases spanning the gap. This CDR3 comprises 17 residues. The CDR3 here is CASSLDLEEGSRETQYF. CDR3 sequence (DNA): TGTGCCAGCAGCTTAGATCTCGAGGAGGGCTCGCGAGAGACCCAGTACTTC.

This clone has a handful of counts. The chain couples TRBV7-2 to TRBJ2-5, with TRBD2 identical over 11 bases. The CDR3 runs to 17 residues. The germline CDR1 and CDR2 sequences are SGHTA and FQGNSA. The J segment lost 5 bases and the V segment lost 1 base, leaving 9 bases of the junction unmatched. CDR3 amino acids: CASSLVVAGGPGETQYF. Written as DNA, the CDR3 is TGTGCCAGCAGCTTAGTGGTAGCGGGAGGGCCTGGGGAGACCCAGTACTTC.

The V and J genes are TRBV18 and TRBJ2-1; D possibly corresponds to TRBD2 (5 bases). Trimming left V 2 bases short and J 0 bases short, with 14 bases between. CDR1 and CDR2 (germline): KGHSH, LQKENI. The CDR3 contains 17 residues. DNA for the CDR3: TGTGCCAGCTCACCATCCGCAGAGCGGAGCTCCTACAATGAGCAGTTCTTC. Translated: CASSPSAERSSYNEQFF.

The chain employs TRBV10-3 and TRBJ1-4, with a possible D match to TRBD1 (5 bases). Germline V CDR1 and CDR2: ENHRY, SYGVKD. The CDR3 contains 16 residues. V lost 0 bases and J 2 bases, leaving 10 bases between the germline ends. Here the CDR3 DNA reads TGTGCCATCAGTGAGTCGGGGGGTTATACTAATGAAAAACTGTTTTTT. Its protein is CAISESGGYTNEKLFF.

Here the CDR3 reads CASSSPRRGRATVYEQYF. CDR3 nucleotides: TGTGCCAGCAGTTCCCCGAGACGCGGGAGGGCCACTGTCTACGAGCAGTACTTC. The V and J genes are TRBV28 and TRBJ2-7; 9 bases match TRBD2. The CDR3 length is 18 residues. CDR1 and CDR2 from the germline V gene are MDHEN and SYDVKM. V dropped 4 bases and J dropped 3; count of bases not matched to a gene: 16.

The chain carries TRBV2 and TRBJ2-1, with TRBD1 as a possible D gene (6 bases). The CDR3 covers 14 residues. The germline gives CDR1 SNHLY, CDR2 FYNNEI. V dropped 5 bases and J dropped 4 bases, with 12 bases sitting between them. The CDR3 sequence is CASSIDRSYNEQFF. For the CDR3, the DNA is TGTGCCAGCAGTATAGACAGGTCTTACAATGAGCAGTTCTTC.

The chain has TRBV6-5 and TRBJ1-4, with a possible D match to TRBD1 (5 bases). Trimming stripped 7 bases from V and 7 bases from J, with 19 bases between. The CDR3 consists of 15 residues. Germline CDR1 reads MNHEY; CDR2 reads SVGAGI. CDR3 loop: CASTTIGEGAEKLFF. In DNA form, the CDR3 reads TGTGCCAGCACCACTATCGGCGAAGGGGCTGAAAAACTGTTTTTT.

The rearrangement links TRBV6-5 to TRBJ2-7, with D tentatively TRBD1 (5 bases). CDR3 size: 16 residues. Between the trimmed V and J ends, which lost 1 base and 5 bases, there was a span of 18 bases. CDR1 MNHEY and CDR2 SVGAGI come from the germline V gene. This chain's CDR3 is CASSYWGPIRKNEQYF. CDR3 nucleotide sequence: TGTGCCAGCAGTTACTGGGGCCCCATAAGGAAGAACGAGCAGTACTTC.

The chain has TRBV25-1 and TRBJ2-5; TRBD2 matches 10 bases. The CDR3 is made up of 17 amino acids. V shed 2 bases, J shed 5 bases, and the junction held 11 bases outside the gene matches. From germline, CDR1 is MGHDK and CDR2 SYGVNS. The CDR3 protein is CASSERSGRAPEETQYF. The CDR3 DNA sequence: TGTGCCAGCAGTGAAAGGAGCGGGAGGGCCCCGGAGGAGACCCAGTACTTC.

The V call is TRBV7-8, the J call TRBJ2-3, with D possibly being TRBD2 (5 bases). The CDR3 consists of 15 residues. Looked up from germline, CDR1 is SGHVS and CDR2 is FQNEAQ. V was pared by 7 bases and J by 0 bases, with 14 bases between. The DNA of the CDR3 is TGTGCCAGCACCAATTTTGGCGGGAGCACAGATACGCAGTATTTT. Its protein product is CASTNFGGSTDTQYF.

The chain joins TRBV5-1 to TRBJ2-5, with 7 bases matching TRBD2. The length of the CDR3 is 15 residues. V shed 0 bases and J 1 base; nucleotides not matched to a gene: 3. Germline lookup yields CDR1 SGHRS and CDR2 YFSETQ. CDR3 bases: TGCGCCAGCAGCTTGGCGGGGGGAAGCCAAGAGACCCAGTACTTC. It specifies CASSLAGGSQETQYF.

This chain connects TRBV19 to TRBJ2-6; D unclear. The germline V and J ends were trimmed by 5 bases and 0 bases, with 8 bases remaining between them. CDR1 is LNHDA and CDR2 is SQIVND in the germline V gene (reference sequence). The CDR3 contains 15 residues. Here the CDR3 reads CASSRHHSGANVLTF. CDR3 DNA: TGTGCCAGTAGTCGACACCACTCTGGGGCCAACGTCCTGACTTTC.

This clone was observed a single time. The J gene is TRBJ2-3, the V gene TRBV5-1; no clear D gene. The CDR3 runs to 15 residues. Looked up from germline, CDR1 is SGHRS and CDR2 is YFSETQ. The V gene lost 1 base and the J gene lost 0 bases, with 9 bases spanning the gap. The CDR3 is CASSLYGSSTDTQYF. The CDR3 DNA is TGCGCCAGCAGCTTGTATGGCAGTAGCACAGATACGCAGTATTTT. The full variable domain, with the rest looked up from reference TRBV5-1 and TRBJ2-3, is KAGVTQTPRYLIKTRGQQVTLSCSPISGHRSVSWYQQTPGQGLQFLFEYFSETQRNKGNFPGRFSGRQFSNSRSEMNVSTLELGDSALYLCASSLYGSSTDTQYFGPGTRLTVL.

This rearrangement joins TRBV6-1 to TRBJ1-2; D uncertain. Trimming stripped 8 bases from V and 3 bases from J, with 13 bases between. The CDR3 consists of 13 residues. The germline gives CDR1 MNHNS, CDR2 SASEGT. This CDR3 is CASARTIDYGYTF. In nucleotides, the CDR3 is TGTGCCAGCGCTCGGACGATAGACTATGGCTACACCTTC.

This chain connects TRBV10-1 to TRBJ2-5, with D perhaps TRBD2 (5 bases). V lost 0 bases to trimming and J lost 5 bases, with 10 bases between them. The CDR3 extends over 14 amino acids. Looked up from germline, CDR1 is WNHNN and CDR2 is SYGVQD (reference sequence). The CDR3 DNA reads as TGCGCCAGCAGTGAGTCCCCGGGAATGGAGACCCAGTACTTC. Protein product: CASSESPGMETQYF.

As DNA, the CDR3 is TGCAGTGCTCAGGGTCAAGAGACCCAGTACTTC. This encodes CSAQGQETQYF. The J gene is TRBJ2-5, the V gene TRBV20-1; perhaps TRBD1 as D (5 bases). This CDR3 has 11 amino acids. V was clipped by 5 bases and J by 2 bases, with 6 bases between them. Germline V gives CDR1 DFQATT, CDR2 SNEGSKA (reference sequence).

CDR3 region: CASSDSGTTYNEQFF. The CDR3 DNA reads as TGTGCCAGCAGTGACTCAGGGACTACATACAATGAGCAGTTCTTC. This chain uses TRBV6-4 with TRBJ2-1, with 7 positions matching TRBD2. Germline values: CDR1 MRHNA, CDR2 SNTAGT. After removal of 0 bases from V and 4 bases from J, the junction contained 3 bases not matched to a gene. The CDR3 has 15 residues.

The sample holds a few counts of this clone. The J gene is TRBJ1-3, the V gene TRBV10-3; D is possibly TRBD1 (6 bases). CDR1 is ENHRY and CDR2 is SYGVKD in the germline V gene. The CDR3 has 14 residues. Trimming took off 4 bases at V and 7 bases at J, with 14 bases between the two ends. In nucleotides, the CDR3 is TGTGCCATCAGTGTAGACAGGATCGACAACACCATATATTTT. Translation gives CAISVDRIDNTIYF.

The J gene is TRBJ2-1, the V gene TRBV4-2; TRBD2 aligns across 13 bases. The germline gives CDR1 LGHNA, CDR2 YNFKEQ. Germline trimming cut 4 bases from V and 1 base from J; bases unmatched to any gene: 4. This CDR3 is built from 17 residues. CDR3 sequence reads: CASSRGLAGESYNEQFF. The CDR3, as DNA: TGTGCCAGCAGCCGCGGACTAGCGGGAGAATCCTACAATGAGCAGTTCTTC.

The chain uses TRBV30 and TRBJ1-5, with 7 bases identical to TRBD1. Losses at the gene ends were 0 bases for V and 7 bases for J; bases not matched to a gene: 6. Germline V gives CDR1 GTSNPN, CDR2 SVGIG (reference sequence). The CDR3 runs 14 residues. The DNA of the CDR3 is TGTGCCTGGAGTGTAGACAGGGTACGACAGCCCCAGCATTTT. Its protein is CAWSVDRVRQPQHF.